These 30 T cell receptor beta chains originate from one sample sequenced in a study of blood T cell repertoires in COVID-19. Data came from immunoSEQ multiplex PCR; TCRdb stores just in-frame clones and leaves some out. This table has 120,000 to 150,000 clones, 70% to 90% appearing once. Sequencing used peripheral blood. The source is a man aged 60 to 69 with active or convalescent COVID-19.

This sequence joins TRBV7-8 and TRBJ1-2, with D possibly being TRBD1 (5 bases). This CDR3 contains 13 residues. Germline V lookup: CDR1 SGHVS, CDR2 FQNEAQ. Trimming took 5 bases from V and 7 from J, leaving 14 bases between them. The CDR3 DNA reads TGTGCCAGCAGCCCCCTGGGGGGTAGTGGCTACACCTTC. This encodes CASSPLGGSGYTF. The full variable domain, completed using reference TRBV7-8 and TRBJ1-2, is GAGVSQSPRYKVAKRGQDVALRCDPISGHVSLFWYQQALGQGPEFLTYFQNEAQLDKSGLPSDRFFAERPEGSVSTLKIQRTQQEDSAVYLCASSPLGGSGYTFGSGTRLTVV.

The V call is TRBV9, the J call TRBJ1-4, with TRBD1 as a possible D gene (5 bases). The V gene lost 0 bases and the J gene lost 2 bases, with 5 bases spanning the gap. This CDR3 region has 14 residues. Germline values: CDR1 SGDLS, CDR2 YYNGEE. The CDR3 DNA is TGTGCCAGCAGCGTAGGACAGACTAATGAAAAACTGTTTTTT. This encodes CASSVGQTNEKLFF.

The chain uses TRBV7-9 and TRBJ2-1, with 11 bases fitting TRBD2. The germline V gene has CDR1 SEHNR and CDR2 FQNEAQ (reference sequence). The trim removed 5 bases at V and 4 bases at J, leaving 7 bases unmatched. CDR3 length: 16 residues. CDR3 coding DNA: TGTGCCAGCAGCCCCGTAGCGGGAGGGTCGTACAATGAGCAGTTCTTC. It specifies CASSPVAGGSYNEQFF.

The chain has TRBV10-3 and TRBJ2-3; no clear D. The CDR3 covers 15 residues. The germline V gene encodes CDR1 ENHRY and CDR2 SYGVKD. V lost 4 bases, J lost 0 bases, and 11 bases lay in between. CDR3 amino acids: CAISAVSLSTDTQYF. The CDR3 DNA reads TGTGCCATCAGTGCGGTTTCACTTAGCACAGATACGCAGTATTTT.

In DNA form, the CDR3 reads TGTGCCAGCAGCTGGACAGGGTCCGGGGAGCTGTTTTTT. Encoded protein: CASSWTGSGELFF. The chain has TRBV5-4 and TRBJ2-2; TRBD1 matches 8 bases. The germline V gene has CDR1 SGHNT and CDR2 YYREEE (reference sequence). The CDR3 is made up of 13 amino acids. The junction had 1 base not matched to a gene; V was cut back by 3 bases and J by 6 bases.

The chain carries TRBV14 and TRBJ2-5; the D gene is possibly TRBD1 (5 bases). In germline, CDR1 is SGHDN, CDR2 FVKESK. The CDR3 is made up of 12 amino acids. Deletions cut 3 bases from V and 4 bases from J, with 6 bases between. In DNA form, the CDR3 reads TGTGCCAGCAGCCAGCAGGGAGAGACCCAGTACTTC. Its protein product is CASSQQGETQYF.

This chain uses TRBV28 with TRBJ2-7; the D gene is possibly TRBD1 (5 bases). Trimming removed 5 bases at V and 0 bases at J, with 23 bases between. The CDR3 contains 18 residues. Looked up from germline, CDR1 is MDHEN and CDR2 is SYDVKM. The chain's CDR3 is CASSLPLSPGYYSYEQYF. The CDR3 coding sequence is TGTGCCAGCAGTCTCCCCTTATCCCCAGGGTATTACTCCTACGAGCAGTACTTC. Full variable domain (missing parts from reference TRBV28 and TRBJ2-7): DVKVTQSSRYLVKRTGEKVFLECVQDMDHENMFWYRQDPGLGLRLIYFSYDVKMKEKGDIPEGYSVSREKKERFSLILESASTNQTSMYLCASSLPLSPGYYSYEQYFGPGTRLTVT.

This clone was counted a single time. The CDR3 nucleotides are TGTGCCAGCAGTTCTTTGCAGGGGGGCTACACCTTC. It codes for CASSSLQGGYTF. The chain employs TRBV27 and TRBJ1-2, with D maybe TRBD1 (6 bases). The CDR3 sequence is 12 residues long. Germline CDR1 reads MNHEY; CDR2 reads SMNVEV (reference sequence). V lost 4 bases, J lost 8 bases, and 11 bases lay in between.

This sequence joins TRBV6-2 or TRBV6-3 and TRBJ2-1, with D possibly being TRBD1 (6 bases). The CDR3 is 14 amino acids. Between the trimmed V and J ends, which lost 5 bases and 3 bases, there was a span of 11 bases. Germline V gene sequence: CDR1 MNHEY, CDR2 SVGEGT. The CDR3 DNA is TGTGCCAGCAGTCCGTCGGACAGCTACAATGAGCAGTTCTTC. It encodes CASSPSDSYNEQFF.

This rearrangement joins TRBV5-1 to TRBJ2-2; D is unresolved. Germline V gene data show CDR1 as SGHRS and CDR2 as YFSETQ. V lost 0 bases, J lost 2 bases, and 8 bases lay in between. The CDR3 runs 15 residues. For the CDR3, the DNA is TGCGCCAGCAGCTTGGGAACCACTAACACCGGGGAGCTGTTTTTT. Protein sequence: CASSLGTTNTGELFF.

In this sample, this clone turned up a few times. This chain connects TRBV28 to TRBJ1-1; D might be TRBD1 (6 bases). CDR1 is MDHEN and CDR2 is SYDVKM in the germline V gene. CDR3 length: 18 amino acids. V shed 6 bases and J shed 1 base, with 24 bases lying between them. CDR3 nucleotide sequence: TGTGCCAGCAGACCTACCACAGGGTTAGCGTGGGAGAACACTGAAGCTTTCTTT. Amino acid sequence: CASRPTTGLAWENTEAFF.

This rearrangement joins TRBV18 to TRBJ1-1; 9 bases align to TRBD1. Germline loops: CDR1 KGHSH, CDR2 LQKENI. The CDR3 runs 16 residues. Losses at the gene ends were 5 bases for V and 0 bases for J; bases not matched to a gene: 7. The CDR3 reads CASSSGQGAMNTEAFF. The CDR3 coding sequence is TGTGCCAGCTCATCGGGACAGGGAGCGATGAACACTGAAGCTTTCTTT.

V gene TRBV7-9 combines with J gene TRBJ1-2; the D is unclear. Trimming left V 0 bases short and J 2 bases short, with 7 bases between. The germline gives CDR1 SEHNR, CDR2 FQNEAQ (reference sequence). The CDR3 runs 14 residues. In DNA form, the CDR3 reads TGTGCCAGCAGCTTAGCGCGAGCAAACTATGGCTACACCTTC. Translation gives CASSLARANYGYTF.

The genes are TRBV21-1 and TRBJ2-5; the D call in the table, TRBD2, was not verified against the DNA. TRBV21-1 is termed a pseudogene. This CDR3 has 18 residues. CDR3 sequence reads: CASSKDRLAGGEQETQYF. The CDR3 bases are TGTGCCAGCAGCAAAGACAGACTAGCGGGAGGGGAGCAAGAGACCCAGTACTTC.

The J gene is TRBJ2-3, the V gene TRBV9; 8 nucleotides line up with TRBD1. Germline values: CDR1 SGDLS, CDR2 YYNGEE. V lost 3 bases and J lost 6; bases outside the gene matches: 12. The CDR3 has 16 amino acids. DNA for the CDR3: TGTGCCAGCAGCGGGACAGGGTTGGGGGCAGGGGATACGCAGTATTTT. This translates into CASSGTGLGAGDTQYF.

The chain joins TRBV10-2 to TRBJ2-1; tentative D call: TRBD2 (6 bases). The V end lost 0 bases, the J end lost 3 bases, and 15 bases lay between the germline ends. CDR1 and CDR2 (germline): WSHSY, SAAADI. This CDR3 is 17 amino acids long. CDR3 residues: CASSESEGQVLYNEQFF. In DNA form, the CDR3 reads TGCGCCAGCAGTGAGTCGGAGGGCCAGGTTCTCTACAATGAGCAGTTCTTC.

The genes are TRBV5-4 and TRBJ1-2; D gene uncertain. The CDR3 is 13 residues long. Trimming shortened V by 0 bases and J by 2 bases, and 5 bases separated the two germline ends. Germline-derived CDR1 and CDR2 are SGHNT and YYREEE (reference sequence). The CDR3 is CASSLGQNYGYTF. The CDR3 coding sequence is TGTGCCAGCAGCTTGGGGCAGAACTATGGCTACACCTTC.

The chain recombines TRBV11-3 with TRBJ2-1, with D hard to call. This CDR3 is 12 amino acids long. Germline CDR1 is SGHNT and CDR2 is YENEEA. V lost 5 bases and J lost 1, with 3 bases in between. CDR3: CASSLSYNEQFF. The CDR3 bases are TGTGCCAGCAGCCTTTCCTACAATGAGCAGTTCTTC. Together with reference TRBV11-3 and TRBJ2-1, the CDR3 gives the full variable domain: EAGVVQSPRYKIIEKKQPVAFWCNPISGHNTLYWYLQNLGQGPELLIRYENEEAVDDSQLPKDRFSAERLKGVDSTLKIQPAELGDSAVYLCASSLSYNEQFFGPGTRLTVL.

The rearrangement joins TRBV6-2 or TRBV6-3 to TRBJ1-2; D might be TRBD1 (5 bases). The germline CDR1 and CDR2 sequences are MNHEY and SVGEGT. Trimming removed 5 bases at V and 8 bases at J, with 15 bases between. This CDR3 contains 13 residues. Here the CDR3 reads CASSVGHSGGYTF. The CDR3 DNA is TGTGCCAGCAGTGTGGGGCACTCCGGAGGCTACACCTTC.

The CDR3 DNA is TGTGCCAGCAGCACGGGACTAACTTCAGATACGCAGTATTTT. It yields the protein CASSTGLTSDTQYF. The V gene is TRBV3-1 (or the pseudogene TRBV3-2), the J gene TRBJ2-3, with 7 positions matching TRBD2. CDR3 length equals 14 residues. With V trimmed by 5 bases and J by 4 bases, 6 bases remained unmatched. CDR1 is LGHDT and CDR2 is YNNKEL in the germline V gene (reference sequence).

The chain combines TRBV28 with TRBJ1-5; TRBD1 is a possible D gene (6 bases). The CDR3 length is 12 residues. The V gene lost 7 bases and the J gene lost 9 bases, with 13 bases spanning the gap. From germline, CDR1 is MDHEN and CDR2 SYDVKM. CDR3 in amino acids: CASKDSRPPQHF. The CDR3, as DNA: TGTGCCAGCAAGGACAGCCGTCCGCCCCAGCATTTT. Full variable domain (remainder filled in from reference TRBV28 and TRBJ1-5): DVKVTQSSRYLVKRTGEKVFLECVQDMDHENMFWYRQDPGLGLRLIYFSYDVKMKEKGDIPEGYSVSREKKERFSLILESASTNQTSMYLCASKDSRPPQHFGDGTRLSIL.

The chain uses TRBV12-3 or TRBV12-4 and TRBJ2-1; D is unresolved. CDR3 length: 10 residues. With 3 bases removed from V and 11 bases from J, the gap between germline ends came to 5 bases. The CDR3 protein is CASSLAQQFF. In DNA form, the CDR3 reads TGTGCCAGCAGTTTGGCACAGCAGTTCTTC.

The chain is built from TRBV7-3 and TRBJ1-1; no clear D gene. Deletions cut 6 bases from V and 0 bases from J, with 8 bases between. Germline V gene sequence: CDR1 SGHTA, CDR2 FQGTGA. The CDR3 extends over 13 amino acids. For the CDR3, the DNA is TGTGCCAGCAGTCAGAGCGTGAACACTGAAGCTTTCTTT. Amino acids: CASSQSVNTEAFF.

This rearrangement joins TRBV2 to TRBJ2-2; 11 nucleotides agree with TRBD2. The J segment lost 7 bases and the V segment lost 8 bases, leaving 9 bases of the junction unmatched. The CDR3 sequence is 15 residues long. Germline CDR1 reads SNHLY; CDR2 reads FYNNEI. DNA for the CDR3: TGTGCCAGCGGACGACTAGCGGGATTAAACGGGGAGCTGTTTTTT. This codes for CASGRLAGLNGELFF.

V gene TRBV19 combines with J gene TRBJ1-5; 8 nucleotides align to TRBD1. Germline-derived CDR1 and CDR2 are LNHDA and SQIVND (reference sequence). CDR3 length: 16 residues. Germline trimming cut 2 bases from V and 2 bases from J; bases unmatched to any gene: 5. The CDR3, as DNA: TGTGCCAGTAGTATATGGTTGACAGGGGGCAATCAGCCCCAGCATTTT. It specifies CASSIWLTGGNQPQHF. The complete variable domain, with remaining parts taken from reference TRBV19 and TRBJ1-5, reads DGGITQSPKYLFRKEGQNVTLSCEQNLNHDAMYWYRQDPGQGLRLIYYSQIVNDFQKGDIAEGYSVSREKKESFPLTVTSAQKNPTAFYLCASSIWLTGGNQPQHFGDGTRLSIL.

Here the CDR3 DNA reads TGCAGTGGTGGGAGGAACATTCAGTACTTC. This encodes CSGGRNIQYF. This chain links TRBV20-1 with TRBJ2-4; TRBD2 might be the D (6 bases). Per the germline V gene, CDR1 is DFQATT and CDR2 is SNEGSKA (reference sequence). Trimming removed 7 bases from V and 7 bases from J, with 8 bases in between. The CDR3 extends over 10 amino acids.

The chain couples TRBV19 to TRBJ2-2; TRBD2 matches at 8 bases. V lost 6 bases and J lost 1; bases outside the gene matches: 4. This CDR3 is built from 15 residues. Germline-derived CDR1 and CDR2 are LNHDA and SQIVND (reference sequence). CDR3 in amino acids: CASSLSGGNTGELFF. CDR3 nucleotides: TGTGCCAGTAGCCTGAGCGGGGGGAACACCGGGGAGCTGTTTTTT.

A remark on this clone: Other DNA sequences in this sample translate to the same CDR3. The rearrangement joins TRBV3-1 (or the pseudogene TRBV3-2) to TRBJ2-7; tentatively, D is TRBD2 (5 bases). Germline CDR1 is LGHDT and CDR2 is YNNKEL (reference sequence). V was shortened by 1 base and J by 0 bases, with 10 bases between the two germline ends. CDR3 length equals 15 residues. The CDR3 reads CASSQGRASSYEQYF. DNA of the CDR3: TGTGCCAGCAGCCAAGGGCGGGCGAGCTCCTACGAGCAGTACTTC.

This sequence joins TRBV12-3 or TRBV12-4 and TRBJ2-5, with D possibly TRBD2 on 6 matching bases. Deletions cut 6 bases from V and 5 bases from J, with 13 bases between. This CDR3 contains 13 residues. The CDR3 protein is CASSSGLGETQYF. In DNA form, the CDR3 reads TGTGCCAGCAGCTCGGGACTTGGGGAGACCCAGTACTTC.

The chain uses TRBV27 and TRBJ1-1; D is uncertain. This CDR3 contains 13 residues. Germline CDR1 and CDR2: MNHEY and SMNVEV (reference sequence). Trimming pared 4 bases from V and 4 bases from J, leaving 10 bases between. The CDR3 DNA reads as TGTGCCAGCAGTTCGGGTGATGGCACTGAAGCTTTCTTT. Its protein is CASSSGDGTEAFF.